This T cell receptor (beta chain) was profiled in a study of vaccination effects on CD4 cells after COVID-19. Study-level results: Missing from the study were early post-infection timepoints, and its convalescent patients were few.

From germline, CDR1 is GTSNPN and CDR2 SVGIG (reference sequence). The CDR3 runs to 12 residues. V was clipped by 0 bases and J by 5 bases, with 7 bases between them. Notes on this clone: Its antigen remains unidentified.

A 10-day culture period preceded the isolation of CD4+ T cells. Either the mRNA-1273 or the BNT162b2 vaccine was given to participants as two doses. According to the study, vaccine recipients showed no prior SARS-CoV-2 infection and negative nucleocapsid antibodies. The repertoire was sequenced with immunoSEQ multiplex PCR; TCRdb's copy has only in-frame clones and lacks some. The sample has fewer than 35,000 clones; about 67% are singletons. V is TRBV30 and J is TRBJ2-5; no definite D call. Sequences were derived from CD4+ T cells from PBMCs cultured without peptide, sampled after COVID-19 vaccination. The clonotype was recovered from a human donor who received a COVID-19 vaccine. CDR3 loop: CAWSVFGETQYF. For the CDR3, the DNA is TGTGCCTGGAGTGTGTTCGGTGAGACCCAGTACTTC.